The 8 T cell receptor beta chains in this list originate from one sample, sequenced in a study of blood T cell repertoires in COVID-19. The assay was immunoSEQ multiplex PCR, and TCRdb's table has in-frame clones only and misses some. The table shows fewer than 200,000 clones, with 82% occurring only once. The material sequenced was peripheral blood. These receptors were taken from a woman aged 70 to 79 with acute or convalescent COVID-19.

This chain connects TRBV18 to TRBJ2-5, with D perhaps TRBD1 (5 bases). The V end was cut by 4 bases, the J end by 5 bases, with 20 bases between. Germline values: CDR1 KGHSH, CDR2 LQKENI. This CDR3 is 16 amino acids long. CDR3 amino acids: CASSRMAIKKGETQYF. CDR3 DNA: TGTGCCAGCTCACGAATGGCGATAAAGAAGGGGGAGACCCAGTACTTC. Filled out from reference TRBV18 and TRBJ2-5, the complete variable domain reads NAGVMQNPRHLVRRRGQEARLRCSPMKGHSHVYWYRQLPEEGLKFMVYLQKENIIDESGMPKERFSAEFPKEGPSILRIQQVVRGDSAAYFCASSRMAIKKGETQYFGPGTRLLVL.

The gene calls are TRBV4-2 and TRBJ2-1, with TRBD2 as a possible D gene (6 bases). Germline lookup yields CDR1 LGHNA and CDR2 YNFKEQ. Trimming shortened V by 0 bases and J by 3 bases, and 9 bases separated the two germline ends. The CDR3 is 15 residues long. CDR3: CASSQDSGVYNEQFF. The CDR3 DNA reads as TGTGCCAGCAGCCAAGATTCGGGAGTCTACAATGAGCAGTTCTTC.

This clone came up a few times. The chain joins TRBV24-1 to TRBJ2-5; 8 nucleotides align to TRBD1. Trimming took 3 bases from V and 4 from J; bases not matched to a gene: 3. Per the germline V gene, CDR1 is KGHDR and CDR2 is SFDVKD. This CDR3 spans 14 amino acids. Written as DNA, the CDR3 is TGTGCCACCAGTGATCCACAGGGGGGAGAGACCCAGTACTTC. Translation gives CATSDPQGGETQYF.

This chain uses TRBV21-1 with TRBJ1-2; no DNA check was done on the table's D call, TRBD1. TRBV21-1 corresponds to a pseudogene. This CDR3 contains 18 residues. Written as DNA, the CDR3 is TGTGCCAGCAGCTCCACCTTAGGACACCAAGGCCCCGTCTATGGCTACACCTTC. This sequence encodes CASSSTLGHQGPVYGYTF.

The chain recombines TRBV5-1 with TRBJ2-1; 8 bases align to TRBD1. Germline V gene data show CDR1 as SGHRS and CDR2 as YFSETQ. V shed 3 bases, J shed 0 bases, and the junction held 5 bases outside the gene matches. The CDR3 loop spans 16 amino acids. The chain's CDR3 is CASSSGQGSSYNEQFF. In nucleotides, the CDR3 is TGCGCCAGCAGCTCCGGACAGGGATCCTCCTACAATGAGCAGTTCTTC. Complete variable domain (other parts from reference TRBV5-1 and TRBJ2-1): KAGVTQTPRYLIKTRGQQVTLSCSPISGHRSVSWYQQTPGQGLQFLFEYFSETQRNKGNFPGRFSGRQFSNSRSEMNVSTLELGDSALYLCASSSGQGSSYNEQFFGPGTRLTVL.

The chain recombines TRBV18 with TRBJ2-5; TRBD1 matches 8 bases. CDR3 length: 16 amino acids. The V gene end was trimmed by 6 bases and the J gene end by 1 base; junction bases not matched to a gene: 10. Germline loops: CDR1 KGHSH, CDR2 LQKENI. The CDR3: CASSRADRVFQETQYF. The DNA for the CDR3 is TGTGCCAGCTCCCGCGCGGACAGGGTCTTCCAAGAGACCCAGTACTTC.

The chain is built from TRBV3-1 (or the pseudogene TRBV3-2) and TRBJ1-3; 10 positions match TRBD1. Looked up from germline, CDR1 is LGHDT and CDR2 is YNNKEL (reference sequence). V was clipped by 3 bases and J by 8 bases; unmatched bases: 4. CDR3 size: 14 residues. The CDR3 loop is CASSQTGGKDTIYF. The CDR3 DNA sequence: TGTGCCAGCAGCCAGACAGGGGGCAAGGACACCATATATTTT.

This clone appeared once. Here the CDR3 reads CASSYAGRGNTIYF. CDR3 DNA sequence: TGTGCCAGCAGTTACGCGGGGAGAGGAAACACCATATATTTT. This chain joins TRBV6-5 and TRBJ1-3; D not resolved. The CDR3 is made up of 14 amino acids. The germline V gene has CDR1 MNHEY and CDR2 SVGAGI. V lost 2 bases, J lost 4 bases, and 9 bases lay in between.